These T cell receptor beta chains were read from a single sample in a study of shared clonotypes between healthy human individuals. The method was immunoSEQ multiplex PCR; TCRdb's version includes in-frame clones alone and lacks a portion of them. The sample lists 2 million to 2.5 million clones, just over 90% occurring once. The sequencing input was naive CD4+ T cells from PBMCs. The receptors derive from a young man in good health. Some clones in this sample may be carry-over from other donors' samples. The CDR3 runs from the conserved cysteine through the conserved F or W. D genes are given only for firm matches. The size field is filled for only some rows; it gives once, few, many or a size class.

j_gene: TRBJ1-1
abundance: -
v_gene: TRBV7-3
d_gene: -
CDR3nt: TGTGCCAGCAGCTTATTGGGGATCGGTGAAGCTTTCTTT
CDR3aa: CASSLLGIGEAFF

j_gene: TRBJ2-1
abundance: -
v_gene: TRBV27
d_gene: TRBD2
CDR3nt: TGTGCCAGCAGGCTCAATAGCGGGGGCTCCTACAATGAGCAGTTCTTC
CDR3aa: CASRLNSGGSYNEQFF

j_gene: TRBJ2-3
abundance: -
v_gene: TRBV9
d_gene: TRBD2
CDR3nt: TGTGCCAGCAGCGTGGAGACTAGCGAGGATACGCAGTATTTT
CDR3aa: CASSVETSEDTQYF

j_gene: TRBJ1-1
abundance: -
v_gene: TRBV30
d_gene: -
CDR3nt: TGTGCCTGGAACAGGGAAGTGACTGAAGCTTTCTTT
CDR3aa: CAWNREVTEAFF

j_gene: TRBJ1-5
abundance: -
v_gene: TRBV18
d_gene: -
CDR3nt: TGTGCCAGCTCGCCGGAGGATCAGCCCCAGCATTTT
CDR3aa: CASSPEDQPQHF

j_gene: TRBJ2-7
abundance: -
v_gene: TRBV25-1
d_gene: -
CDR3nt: TGTGCCAGCACCCCGGAGATCGGCGAGCAGTACTTC
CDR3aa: CASTPEIGEQYF

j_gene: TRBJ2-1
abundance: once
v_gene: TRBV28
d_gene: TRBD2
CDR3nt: TGTGCCAGCAGGGGCGGGAGTAAGGCGCGCAATGAGCAGTTCTTC
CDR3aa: CASRGGSKARNEQFF

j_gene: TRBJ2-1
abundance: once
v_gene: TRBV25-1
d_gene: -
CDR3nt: TGTGCCAGCAGTGACCCCAGGGGCCGTATTACCTACAATGAGCAGTTCTTC
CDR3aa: CASSDPRGRITYNEQFF

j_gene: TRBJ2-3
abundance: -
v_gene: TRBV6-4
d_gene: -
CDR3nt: TGTGCCAGCAGTCTACGGGGGCAGCGAGGGGATACGCAGTATTTT
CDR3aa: CASSLRGQRGDTQYF

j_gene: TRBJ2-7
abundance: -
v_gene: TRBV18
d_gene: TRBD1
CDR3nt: TGTGCCAGCTCAAAGGGGGACAGTAACTACGAGCAGTACTTC
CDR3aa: CASSKGDSNYEQYF

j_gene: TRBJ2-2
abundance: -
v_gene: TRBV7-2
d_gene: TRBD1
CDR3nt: TGTGCCAGCAGCTTAGTTGGACAGGGGAGCACCGGGGAGCTGTTTTTT
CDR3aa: CASSLVGQGSTGELFF

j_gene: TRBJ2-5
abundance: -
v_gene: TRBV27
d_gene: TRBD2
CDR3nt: TGTGCCAGCACCAGAGCCGGGACTAGCGGTGGTAAAGAGACCCAGTACTTC
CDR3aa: CASTRAGTSGGKETQYF

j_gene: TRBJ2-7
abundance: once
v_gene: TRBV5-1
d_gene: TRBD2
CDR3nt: TGCGCCAGCAGCTTGGGCCTAGCGGGACCGAGCTCCTACGAGCAGTACTTC
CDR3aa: CASSLGLAGPSSYEQYF

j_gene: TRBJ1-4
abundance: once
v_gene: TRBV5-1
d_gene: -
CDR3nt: TGCGCCAGCAGCCTAGGACAGAGGACAGCAACTAATGAAAAACTGTTTTTT
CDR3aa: CASSLGQRTATNEKLFF

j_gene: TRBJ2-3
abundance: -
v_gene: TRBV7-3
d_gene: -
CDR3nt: TGTGCCAGCAGCTTCTCCTTGGGGTTGGGGGATACGCAGTATTTT
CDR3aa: CASSFSLGLGDTQYF

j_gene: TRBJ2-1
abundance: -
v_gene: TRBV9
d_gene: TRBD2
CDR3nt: TGTGCCAGCAGCGTCCCTAGCGGGAGGAAGTTCTTC
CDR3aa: CASSVPSGRKFF

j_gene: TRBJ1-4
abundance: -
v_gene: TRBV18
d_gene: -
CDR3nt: TGTGCCAGCTCACCTTCCGGGGGGGATGAAAAACTGTTTTTT
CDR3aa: CASSPSGGDEKLFF

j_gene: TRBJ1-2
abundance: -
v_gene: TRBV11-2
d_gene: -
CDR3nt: TGTGCCAGCAGCCCGATGGGCGGAGACTATGGCTACACCTTC
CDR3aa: CASSPMGGDYGYTF

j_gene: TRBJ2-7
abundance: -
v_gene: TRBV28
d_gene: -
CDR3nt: TGTGCCAGCCGCGGGGGCTACTACGAGCAGTACTTC
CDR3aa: CASRGGYYEQYF

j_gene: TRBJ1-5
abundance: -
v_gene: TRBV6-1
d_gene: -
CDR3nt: TGTGCCAGCAGGACAGGCGTCTATCAGCCCCAGCATTTT
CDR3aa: CASRTGVYQPQHF

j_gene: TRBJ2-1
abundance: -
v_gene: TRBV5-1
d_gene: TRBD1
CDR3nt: TGCGCCAGCAGCCCCGGACAGGGCTACAATGAGCAGTTCTTC
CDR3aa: CASSPGQGYNEQFF

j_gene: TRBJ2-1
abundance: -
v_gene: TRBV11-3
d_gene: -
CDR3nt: TGTGCCAGCAGCCCCCCACAGGGTAACAATGAGCAGTTCTTC
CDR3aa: CASSPPQGNNEQFF

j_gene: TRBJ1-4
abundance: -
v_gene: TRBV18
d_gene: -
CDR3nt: TGTGCCAGCTCACCGTCCTTACGGCCAAATGAAAAACTGTTTTTT
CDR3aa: CASSPSLRPNEKLFF

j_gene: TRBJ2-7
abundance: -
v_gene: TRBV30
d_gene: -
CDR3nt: TGTGCCTGGCAGGACCGCTCCTACGAGCAGTACTTC
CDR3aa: CAWQDRSYEQYF

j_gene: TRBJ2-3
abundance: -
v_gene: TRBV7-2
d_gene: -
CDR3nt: TGTGCCAGCAGCCCCACTGGGACCCGGAGGGATACGCAGTATTTT
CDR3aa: CASSPTGTRRDTQYF

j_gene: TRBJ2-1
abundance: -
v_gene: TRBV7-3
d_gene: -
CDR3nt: TGTGCCAGCAGCTTATTTGGTGACTCTAGCCTCAATGAGCAGTTCTTC
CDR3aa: CASSLFGDSSLNEQFF

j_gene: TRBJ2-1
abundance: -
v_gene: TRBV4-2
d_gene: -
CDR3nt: TGTGCCAGCAGCCAACTTATACAAGGCAATGAGCAGTTCTTC
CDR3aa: CASSQLIQGNEQFF

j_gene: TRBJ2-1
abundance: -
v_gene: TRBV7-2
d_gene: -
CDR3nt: TGTGCCAGCAGCTATCTACAAGAAAATGAGCAGTTCTTC
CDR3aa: CASSYLQENEQFF

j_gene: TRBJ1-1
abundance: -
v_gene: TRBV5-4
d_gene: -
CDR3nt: TGTGCCAGCAGCTTGGCTATCTTGGGGCGGAACTTGAACACTGAAGCTTTCTTT
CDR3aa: CASSLAILGRNLNTEAFF

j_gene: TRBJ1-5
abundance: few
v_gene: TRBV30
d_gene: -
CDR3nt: TGTGCCTGGAGCACGGATAGCAATCAGCCCCAGCATTTT
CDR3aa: CAWSTDSNQPQHF

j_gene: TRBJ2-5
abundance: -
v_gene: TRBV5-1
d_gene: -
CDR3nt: TGCGCCAGCAGCTTGGAGGCGGGGAGGGAGACCCAGTACTTC
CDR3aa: CASSLEAGRETQYF

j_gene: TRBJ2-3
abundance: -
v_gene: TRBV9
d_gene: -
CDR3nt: TGTGCCAGCAGCATCGCAGGTGCGGCGATCACAGATACGCAGTATTTT
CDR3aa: CASSIAGAAITDTQYF

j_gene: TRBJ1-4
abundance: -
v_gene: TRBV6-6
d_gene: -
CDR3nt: TGTGCCAGCAGGAAAGACAGTATTGAAAAACTGTTTTTT
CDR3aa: CASRKDSIEKLFF

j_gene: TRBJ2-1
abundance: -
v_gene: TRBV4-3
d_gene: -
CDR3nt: TGCGCCAGCAGCCCTCGATCCAGGGGATCCTACAATGAGCAGTTCTTC
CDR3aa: CASSPRSRGSYNEQFF

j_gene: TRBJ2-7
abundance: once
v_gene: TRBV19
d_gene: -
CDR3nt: TGTGCCAGTAGTATAGGGGTGGCGGGCCGCGCTAAGCAGTACTTC
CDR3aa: CASSIGVAGRAKQYF

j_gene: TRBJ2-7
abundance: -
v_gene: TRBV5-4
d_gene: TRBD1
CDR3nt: TGTGCCAGCAGCTTGGGGGGACAGCCTTCCTACGAGCAGTACTTC
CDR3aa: CASSLGGQPSYEQYF

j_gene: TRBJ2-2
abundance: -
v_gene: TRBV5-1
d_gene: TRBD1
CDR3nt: TGCGCCAGCAGCTTGCGAGTAACGGGACAGGGAGTCGGGGAGCTGTTTTTT
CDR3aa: CASSLRVTGQGVGELFF

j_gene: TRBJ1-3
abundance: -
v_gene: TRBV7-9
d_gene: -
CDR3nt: TGTGCCAGCAGCGGCGACACGAGCTCTGGAAACACCATATATTTT
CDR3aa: CASSGDTSSGNTIYF

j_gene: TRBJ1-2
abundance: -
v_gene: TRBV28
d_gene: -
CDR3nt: TGTGCCAGCGGTTACAGGGTCTATGGCTACACCTTC
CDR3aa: CASGYRVYGYTF

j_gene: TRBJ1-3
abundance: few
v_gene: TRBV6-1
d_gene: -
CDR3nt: TGTGCCAGCAGTGCAATCCGTGGAAACACCATATATTTT
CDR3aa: CASSAIRGNTIYF

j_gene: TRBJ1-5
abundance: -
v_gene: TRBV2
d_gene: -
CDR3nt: TGTGCCAGCAGTGAAGGGGGGGAACGGATTCAGCCCCAGCATTTT
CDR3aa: CASSEGGERIQPQHF

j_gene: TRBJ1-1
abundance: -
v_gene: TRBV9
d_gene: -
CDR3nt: TGTGCCAGCAGCGTAGCCCGTCCGGGACAAAGTGAAGCTTTCTTT
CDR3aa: CASSVARPGQSEAFF

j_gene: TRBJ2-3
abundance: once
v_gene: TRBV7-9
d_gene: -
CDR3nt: TGTGCCAGCAGCTTAGCGCTAACGACCGCCACAGATACGCAGTATTTT
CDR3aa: CASSLALTTATDTQYF

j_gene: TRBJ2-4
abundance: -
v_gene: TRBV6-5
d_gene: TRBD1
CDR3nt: TGTGCCAGCAGTTGGCCGGGACAGGGGGAAACGAGCATTCAGTACTTC
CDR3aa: CASSWPGQGETSIQYF

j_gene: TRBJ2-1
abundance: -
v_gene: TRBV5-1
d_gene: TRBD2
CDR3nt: TGCGCCAGCAGACAGACTAGCGGGAATTACAATGAGCAGTTCTTC
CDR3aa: CASRQTSGNYNEQFF

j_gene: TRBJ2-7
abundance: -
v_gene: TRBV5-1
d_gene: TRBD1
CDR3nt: TGCGCCAGCAGCTTGGCGGGACAGGGTGGCGAGCAGTACTTC
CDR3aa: CASSLAGQGGEQYF

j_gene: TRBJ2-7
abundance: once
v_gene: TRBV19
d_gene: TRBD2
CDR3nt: TGTGCCAGTAGTATAGTCGGGGGGGAGCAGTACTTC
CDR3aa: CASSIVGGEQYF

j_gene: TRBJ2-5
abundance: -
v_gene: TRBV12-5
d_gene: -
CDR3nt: TGTGCTAGTGGTTTATTAGGGGTACAGACCCAGTACTTC
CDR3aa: CASGLLGVQTQYF

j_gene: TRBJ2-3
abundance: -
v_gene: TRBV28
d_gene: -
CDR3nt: TGTGCCAGCAAGGGGAGCACAGATACGCAGTATTTT
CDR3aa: CASKGSTDTQYF

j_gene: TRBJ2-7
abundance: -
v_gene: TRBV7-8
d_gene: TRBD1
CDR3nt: TGTGCCAGCAGCCCCTCTGAGGGGGCTTCCTACGAGCAGTACTTC
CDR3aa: CASSPSEGASYEQYF

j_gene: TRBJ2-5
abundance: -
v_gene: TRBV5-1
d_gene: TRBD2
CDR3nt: TGCGCCAGCAGCCCGGGGACTAGCGGGATCGGGCAAGAGACCCAGTACTTC
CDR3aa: CASSPGTSGIGQETQYF

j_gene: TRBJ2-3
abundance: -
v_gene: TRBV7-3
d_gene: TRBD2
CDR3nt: TGTGCCAGCAGTTCGGCGGGAGGTCCTGCAGATACGCAGTATTTT
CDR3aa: CASSSAGGPADTQYF

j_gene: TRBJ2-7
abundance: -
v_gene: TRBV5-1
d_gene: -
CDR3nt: TGCGCCAGCAGCTTGGGGGGCTTTAGGGACGAGCAGTACTTC
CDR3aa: CASSLGGFRDEQYF

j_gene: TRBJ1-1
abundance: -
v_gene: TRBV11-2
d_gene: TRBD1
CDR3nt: TGTGCCAGCAGAACCGGGACAGGGACTGAAGCTTTCTTT
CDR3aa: CASRTGTGTEAFF